The clone carrying this T cell receptor (beta chain) was seen a single time. Its cognate antigen is unknown. In germline, CDR1 is MNHEY, CDR2 SVGAGI. The CDR3 spans 16 residues. With 1 base removed from V and 1 base from J, the gap between germline ends came to 11 bases. This sample is drawn from a study of T cell responses to AZD1222 COVID-19 vaccine. Findings and caveats of the study: Along spike, vaccine-associated CD4 TCRs were found throughout, with dominance at 160-218 and 743-854.

Sequencing was performed with immunoSEQ multiplex PCR; in TCRdb, only in-frame clones are kept and a portion is missing. The data hold roughly 120,000 clones, with roughly 88% observed a single time. The chain links TRBV6-5 to TRBJ1-5, with D uncertain. Sequencing used peripheral blood, obtained on day 0 of AZD1222 vaccination. This receptor was identified in an adult in good health. The CDR3 protein is CASSYLGYTSNQPQHF. CDR3 nucleotides: TGTGCCAGCAGTTACTTGGGTTACACGAGCAATCAGCCCCAGCATTTT.